Listed below are T cell receptor beta chains from one sample, sequenced in a study of blood T cell repertoires in COVID-19. Clones were read by immunoSEQ multiplex PCR, and TCRdb kept only the in-frame ones, dropping some. The sample has approximately 89,000 clones, under 85% seen once; the top ten hold roughly 24%. Material for sequencing was peripheral blood. The receptors originated from a man in his 70s with acute or convalescent COVID-19. CDR3s include the opening cysteine and the closing phenylalanine or tryptophan. Fields, in order: V gene, J gene, clone size, D gene, CDR3 protein, CDR3 DNA. The D gene is left open where the match is weak. Size tells how often a clone was seen (once, few, many) or the class of an expanded clone, and some rows leave it out.

>TRBV28|TRBJ2-2|.|.
CASSYPGRWNTGELFF
TGTGCCAGCAGTTACCCAGGGCGGTGGAACACCGGGGAGCTGTTTTTT
>TRBV7-9|TRBJ2-7|.|TRBD2
CASSLALAETIYEQYF
TGTGCCAGCAGCTTAGCACTAGCGGAGACCATCTACGAGCAGTACTTC
>TRBV5-1|TRBJ2-7|.|TRBD1
CASSQGDNSYEQYF
TGCGCCAGCAGCCAGGGGGACAATTCCTACGAGCAGTACTTC
>TRBV30|TRBJ2-2|.|TRBD2
CAWSRLAGPNTGELFF
TGTGCCTGGAGTCGGCTAGCGGGGCCGAACACCGGGGAGCTGTTTTTT
>TRBV27|TRBJ1-2|.|.
CASREGPINYGYTF
TGTGCCAGCAGGGAGGGACCTATCAACTATGGCTACACCTTC
>TRBV9|TRBJ2-7|.|TRBD1
CASSPPSGTGVSYEQYF
TGTGCCAGCAGCCCCCCATCCGGGACAGGCGTCTCCTACGAGCAGTACTTC
>TRBV27|TRBJ1-1|few|.
CASRRQLGDTEAFF
TGTGCCTCTCGTAGACAGCTAGGGGACACTGAAGCTTTCTTT
>TRBV5-1|TRBJ1-2|.|TRBD1
CASSIQTGVYGYTF
TGCGCCAGCAGCATTCAAACAGGGGTCTATGGCTACACCTTC
>TRBV4-3|TRBJ2-7|few|.
CASRQGLTGEQYF
TGCGCCAGCAGACAGGGTCTTACGGGGGAGCAGTACTTC
>TRBV4-2|TRBJ2-1|.|.
CASQSGFEPYNEQFF
TGTGCCAGTCAGAGCGGGTTTGAACCCTACAATGAGCAGTTCTTC
>TRBV14|TRBJ2-1|.|TRBD2
CASSRRTSDNEQFF
TGTGCCAGCAGTCGCCGGACTAGCGACAATGAGCAGTTCTTC
>TRBV18|TRBJ1-6|.|TRBD1
CASSPLQAGGNSPLHF
TGTGCCAGCTCACCACTTCAGGCAGGGGGGAATTCACCCCTCCACTTT
>TRBV25-1|TRBJ2-6|.|.
CASSEYTVRGANVLTF
TGTGCCAGCAGTGAATATACGGTCCGTGGGGCCAACGTCCTGACTTTC
>TRBV6-2/TRBV6-3|TRBJ2-7|.|.
CASSFRDITYEQYF
TGTGCCAGCAGCTTCCGGGACATAACCTACGAGCAGTACTTC
>TRBV7-2|TRBJ2-1|.|TRBD2
CASRRTSGAGMEFF
TGTGCCAGCAGACGGACTAGCGGAGCGGGAATGGAGTTCTTC
>TRBV27|TRBJ2-1|.|.
CASSLFETPINEQFF
TGTGCCAGCAGTTTATTCGAGACACCGATAAATGAGCAGTTCTTC
>TRBV27|TRBJ1-5|few|.
CASSPHPRTGNSNQPQHF
TGTGCCAGCAGTCCTCACCCCAGAACAGGAAATAGCAATCAGCCCCAGCATTTT
>TRBV6-5|TRBJ1-5|.|TRBD1
CASSYSDRGGQPQHF
TGTGCCAGCAGTTACTCTGACAGGGGTGGCCAGCCCCAGCATTTT
>TRBV7-8|TRBJ2-7|.|.
CASSFSTHSVLQQYF
TGTGCCAGCAGCTTTTCGACTCATAGTGTACTTCAGCAGTACTTC
>TRBV2|TRBJ2-7|few|TRBD1
CASSSGTGSFEQYF
TGTGCCAGCAGTTCCGGGACAGGGTCTTTCGAGCAGTACTTC
>TRBV5-1|TRBJ1-4|.|.
CASSLAGGTNEKLFF
TGCGCCAGCAGCTTGGCGGGGGGGACTAATGAAAAACTGTTTTTT
>TRBV13|TRBJ1-1|once|.
CASSLLQGVNTEAFF
TGTGCCAGCAGCTTACTACAGGGTGTGAACACTGAAGCTTTCTTT
>TRBV3-1/TRBV3-2|TRBJ1-5|once|.
CASSPSVDQPQHF
TGTGCCAGCAGCCCGTCTGTCGATCAGCCCCAGCATTTT
>TRBV5-1|TRBJ2-7|.|TRBD1
CASSPGQGDEQYF
TGCGCCAGCAGCCCCGGACAGGGCGACGAGCAGTACTTC
>TRBV5-4|TRBJ1-1|once|TRBD1
CASSGTGGTEAFF
TGTGCCAGCAGCGGGACAGGGGGGACTGAAGCTTTCTTT
>TRBV5-5|TRBJ1-4|.|TRBD1
CASSLGGQANEKLFF
TGTGCCAGCAGCTTGGGGGGACAGGCTAATGAAAAACTGTTTTTT
>TRBV7-9|TRBJ2-2|.|.
CASSLLGGNTGELFF
TGTGCCAGCAGCTTACTAGGGGGAAACACCGGGGAGCTGTTTTTT
>TRBV5-4|TRBJ2-5|.|.
CASEGSEQTQYF
TGTGCCAGCGAGGGTAGCGAGCAGACCCAGTACTTC
>TRBV5-5|TRBJ1-2|once|TRBD1
CASSWDPFTGASGGYTF
TGTGCCAGCAGCTGGGATCCTTTTACAGGGGCCTCGGGAGGCTACACCTTC
>TRBV28|TRBJ1-5|.|.
CASRYNSNQPQHF
TGTGCCAGCAGGTACAATAGCAATCAGCCCCAGCATTTT
>TRBV28|TRBJ1-4|once|TRBD1
CASSLTGANEKLFF
TGTGCCAGCAGTTTGACAGGGGCTAATGAAAAACTGTTTTTT
>TRBV7-6|TRBJ1-2|.|.
CASSPTGNYGYTF
TGTGCCAGCAGCCCTACAGGGAACTATGGCTACACCTTC
>TRBV10-3|TRBJ2-5|.|TRBD2
CAISGGEGRPETQYF
TGTGCCATCAGTGGGGGGGAGGGGAGGCCGGAGACCCAGTACTTC
>TRBV7-2|TRBJ2-3|.|.
CASSLSDRGDTQYF
TGTGCCAGCAGCTTAAGCGATCGCGGAGATACGCAGTATTTT
>TRBV18|TRBJ2-3|.|TRBD2
CASSRGDYTDTQYF
TGTGCCAGCTCACGGGGGGACTACACAGATACGCAGTATTTT
>TRBV9|TRBJ1-4|.|.
CASSVLSGQFNEKLFF
TGTGCCAGCAGCGTACTGTCGGGACAATTTAATGAAAAACTGTTTTTT
>TRBV7-8|TRBJ2-3|.|TRBD2
CASSLQKTSGSADTQYF
TGTGCCAGCAGCTTACAGAAGACTAGCGGGAGTGCAGATACGCAGTATTTT
>TRBV7-2|TRBJ2-7|few|.
CASSLGRGLQAYYEQYF
TGTGCCAGCAGCTTAGGTCGGGGTCTGCAAGCCTACTACGAGCAGTACTTC
>TRBV12-3/TRBV12-4|TRBJ1-1|.|.
CASSVGVNTEAFF
TGTGCCAGCAGTGTGGGAGTGAACACTGAAGCTTTCTTT
>TRBV18|TRBJ2-1|.|TRBD2
CASLPGLAGVRSYNEQFF
TGTGCCAGCTTACCGGGACTAGCGGGAGTCCGCTCCTACAATGAGCAGTTCTTC
>TRBV10-3|TRBJ2-7|.|TRBD2
CAIRGTSGFSYEQYF
TGTGCCATCAGGGGGACTAGCGGGTTCTCCTACGAGCAGTACTTC
>TRBV4-3|TRBJ1-5|.|.
CASSQDRRSAPQHF
TGCGCCAGCAGCCAAGATAGGCGGTCTGCGCCCCAGCATTTT
>TRBV11-1|TRBJ2-7|medium-sized|.
CASSLRGNHYEQYF
TGTGCCAGCAGCTTACGGGGGAACCACTACGAGCAGTACTTC
>TRBV2|TRBJ2-5|few|TRBD2
CASYSLAGTETQYF
TGTGCCAGCTATTCACTAGCGGGAACCGAGACCCAGTACTTC
>TRBV21-1|TRBJ2-7|.|.
CASTTPRQGLRYEQYF
TGTGCCAGCACGACACCACGACAGGGGTTGCGCTACGAGCAGTACTTC
>TRBV7-3|TRBJ2-5|.|TRBD2
CASSPYSGRGQTQYF
TGTGCCAGCAGCCCCTATAGCGGGAGGGGACAGACCCAGTACTTC
>TRBV30|TRBJ2-1|.|.
CAWTTSGGYNEQFF
TGTGCCTGGACTACCTCGGGTGGGTACAATGAGCAGTTCTTC
>TRBV29-1|TRBJ2-3|.|TRBD1
CSVLTGGLDTQYF
TGCAGCGTACTCACAGGGGGCCTCGATACGCAGTATTTT
>TRBV5-1|TRBJ1-1|.|.
CASLEGVNTEAFF
TGCGCCAGCCTAGAGGGAGTGAACACTGAAGCTTTCTTT
>TRBV7-6|TRBJ2-3|.|TRBD2
CASSLARAGSPDTQYF
TGTGCCAGCAGCTTAGCGCGAGCGGGATCTCCAGATACGCAGTATTTT
>TRBV2|TRBJ2-2|.|TRBD1
CASETGASNTGELFF
TGTGCCAGCGAGACAGGGGCTTCGAACACCGGGGAGCTGTTTTTT
>TRBV30|TRBJ2-5|.|TRBD1
CAWSPRQGFGETQYF
TGTGCCTGGAGCCCCCGACAGGGTTTTGGAGAGACCCAGTACTTC